This T cell receptor beta chain was sequenced for a study of blood T cell repertoires in COVID-19. Study information: T cells, B-cell-depleted T cells, or PBMCs supplied cDNA or gDNA.

Sequencing was performed with immunoSEQ multiplex PCR; in TCRdb, only in-frame clones are kept and a portion is missing. The sample yields some 120,000 clones, approximately 90% seen once. The count of this clone is one. This CDR3 is built from 13 residues. In germline, CDR1 is MDHEN, CDR2 SYDVKM. V lost 1 base, J lost 8 bases, and 6 bases lay in between. This chain connects TRBV28 to TRBJ1-6; D remains unclear. The sequenced sample was peripheral blood. This clonotype was sampled from a human donor in a cohort sampled during active COVID-19. In DNA, the CDR3 is TGTGCCAGCAGTTTATTACATTATTCACCCCTCCACTTT. Translation gives CASSLLHYSPLHF.